Following are 12 T cell receptor beta chains from one sample sequenced in a study of graft-versus-host responses after intestinal transplantation. TCRdb keeps only in-frame clones here, not all; method: immunoSEQ multiplex PCR. The sample contains tens of thousands of clones, 89% of which appear only once. Which antigens these TCRs recognize remains unknown. The sequencing used unstimulated CD8+ T cells sorted from spleen or lymph node cells, collected before intestinal transplant. Receptors were obtained from a human donor who received an intestinal transplant.

V and J are TRBV14 and TRBJ2-6; possibly TRBD1 for D (6 bases). V was shortened by 4 bases and J by 4 bases, with 11 bases between the two germline ends. From germline, CDR1 is SGHDN and CDR2 FVKESK. CDR3 length: 15 residues. The chain's CDR3 is CASSRPGVGANVLTF. The CDR3 DNA reads as TGTGCCAGCAGCCGACCAGGGGTCGGGGCCAACGTCCTGACTTTC.

The rearrangement links TRBV19 to TRBJ2-7, with a tentative D call TRBD1 (7 bases). Per germline, CDR1 LNHDA and CDR2 SQIVND (reference sequence). The V gene lost 6 bases and the J gene lost 6 bases, with 15 bases spanning the gap. The length of the CDR3 is 13 residues. CDR3 region: CASSPSGGPEQYF. In nucleotides, the CDR3 is TGTGCCAGTAGCCCCTCAGGGGGGCCCGAGCAGTACTTC.

In nucleotides, the CDR3 is TGTGCCAGCAGTTTTAGTAAGGGGCGCCACGAGCAGTACTTC. Residues: CASSFSKGRHEQYF. The chain links TRBV28 to TRBJ2-7; D is perhaps TRBD1 (5 bases). The CDR3 spans 14 residues. Germline CDR1 and CDR2: MDHEN and SYDVKM. Trimming cost V 3 bases and J 5 bases, with 14 bases left between them.

The chain employs TRBV4-1 and TRBJ1-4; 8 positions match TRBD1. Germline V lookup: CDR1 MGHRA, CDR2 YSYEKL. The CDR3 spans 17 residues. V was pared by 0 bases and J by 7 bases, with 10 bases of the junction left unmatched. The CDR3 here is CASSQETPRGRSEKLFF. The CDR3 coding sequence is TGCGCCAGCAGCCAAGAAACCCCCAGGGGGCGGAGTGAAAAACTGTTTTTT.

The chain uses TRBV15 and TRBJ1-2; TRBD1 matches 8 bases. Looked up from germline, CDR1 is LNHNV and CDR2 is YYDKDF (reference sequence). The CDR3 spans 15 residues. Losses at the gene ends were 5 bases for V and 0 bases for J; bases not matched to a gene: 5. CDR3 residues: CATSGDRPANYGYTF. The CDR3 DNA is TGTGCCACCAGCGGGGACAGGCCAGCTAACTATGGCTACACCTTC. The full variable domain, in which reference TRBV15 and TRBJ1-2 provide the parts outside the CDR3, is DAMVIQNPRYQVTQFGKPVTLSCSQTLNHNVMYWYQQKSSQAPKLLFHYYDKDFNNEADTPDNFQSRRPNTSFCFLDIRSPGLGDTAMYLCATSGDRPANYGYTFGSGTRLTVV.

The chain uses TRBV30 and TRBJ2-7; 9 nucleotides line up with TRBD1. The CDR3 totals 13 residues. From germline, CDR1 is GTSNPN and CDR2 SVGIG (reference sequence). DNA of the CDR3: TGTTCGGGACAGGGTTTTGGGGCCTACGAGCAGTACTTC. Its translation: CSGQGFGAYEQYF.

CDR3 DNA sequence: TGTGCCAGCAGTGAATCTACTAGCGGGAGGGATGAGCAGTTCTTC. Protein product: CASSESTSGRDEQFF. The chain uses TRBV25-1 and TRBJ2-1; 13 bases match TRBD2. V lost 1 base, J lost 8 bases, and 2 bases stayed unmatched. Germline values: CDR1 MGHDK, CDR2 SYGVNS. This CDR3 has 15 residues. Complete variable domain (other parts from reference TRBV25-1 and TRBJ2-1): EADIYQTPRYLVIGTGKKITLECSQTMGHDKMYWYQQDPGMELHLIHYSYGVNSTEKGDLSSESTVSRIRTEHFPLTLESARPSHTSQYLCASSESTSGRDEQFFGPGTRLTVL.

The chain is built from TRBV28 and TRBJ2-7; TRBD1 matches 8 bases. The CDR3 totals 16 residues. V shed 1 base and J 2 bases; nucleotides not matched to a gene: 7. Per germline, CDR1 MDHEN and CDR2 SYDVKM. The CDR3, as DNA: TGTGCCAGCAGTTTATCCTACCGACAGGGGACCTACGAGCAGTACTTC. It yields the protein CASSLSYRQGTYEQYF.

The gene calls are TRBV28 and TRBJ1-5, with 7 nucleotides matching TRBD1. Germline loops: CDR1 MDHEN, CDR2 SYDVKM. Trimming took 5 bases from V and 0 from J; bases not matched to a gene: 10. The CDR3 loop spans 17 amino acids. The DNA of the CDR3 is TGTGCCAGCAGTCGATCCATCGACAGGGTTAGCAATCAGCCCCAGCATTTT. Its translation is CASSRSIDRVSNQPQHF.

The J gene is TRBJ2-7, the V gene TRBV14; 7 bases are a match to TRBD2. Germline CDR1 SGHDN, CDR2 FVKESK. This CDR3 spans 15 amino acids. Losses at the gene ends were 3 bases for V and 2 bases for J; bases not matched to a gene: 7. In DNA, the CDR3 is TGTGCCAGCAGCCACGGGCTAGCGGCCGCCTACGAGCAGTACTTC. Protein: CASSHGLAAAYEQYF.

In its sample, this clone was seen once. The chain is built from TRBV4-2 and TRBJ2-7; 8 bases fit TRBD2. The CDR3 consists of 14 residues. Per the germline V gene, CDR1 is LGHNA and CDR2 is YNFKEQ. Unmatched junction bases numbered 8, after V lost 4 bases and J lost 6 bases. CDR3 sequence (DNA): TGTGCCAGCAGCCGCCGGACTAGCACCAGCGAGCAGTACTTC. Its translation is CASSRRTSTSEQYF.

In this sample, this clone turned up a few times. This chain joins TRBV15 and TRBJ1-2; no clear D gene. The CDR3 extends over 14 amino acids. Trimming took 0 bases from V and 5 from J, leaving 10 bases between them. From germline, CDR1 is LNHNV and CDR2 YYDKDF (reference sequence). The CDR3 nucleotides read TGTGCCACCAGCAGAGATGTATCGCAGTATGGCTACACCTTC. It is translated as CATSRDVSQYGYTF.